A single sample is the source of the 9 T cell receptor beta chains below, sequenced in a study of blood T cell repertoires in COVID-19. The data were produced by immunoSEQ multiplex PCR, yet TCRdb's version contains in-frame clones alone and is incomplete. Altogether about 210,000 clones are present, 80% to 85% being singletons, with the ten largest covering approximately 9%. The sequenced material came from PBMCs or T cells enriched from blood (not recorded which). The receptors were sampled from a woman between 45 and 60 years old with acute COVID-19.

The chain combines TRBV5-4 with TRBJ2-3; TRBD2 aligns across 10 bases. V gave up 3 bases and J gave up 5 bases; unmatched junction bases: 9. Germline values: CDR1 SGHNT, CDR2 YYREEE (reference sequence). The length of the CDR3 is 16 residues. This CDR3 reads CASSSISGGRGDTQYF. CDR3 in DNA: TGTGCCAGCAGCTCTATTAGCGGGGGGCGGGGAGATACGCAGTATTTT.

CDR3 bases: TGTGCCAGCAGGTCCCCCGGGACAGGACTATATGGCTACACCTTC. Encoded protein: CASRSPGTGLYGYTF. This chain connects TRBV6-5 to TRBJ1-2; TRBD1 matches 8 bases. CDR3 length: 15 amino acids. V was clipped by 6 bases and J by 5 bases; unmatched bases: 11. Germline loops: CDR1 MNHEY, CDR2 SVGAGI.

The CDR3 bases are TGTGCCAGCAGGCCTACTAACACCGGGGAGCTGTTTTTT. It codes for CASRPTNTGELFF. The rearrangement joins TRBV7-2 to TRBJ2-2; D unclear. CDR1 is SGHTA, CDR2 FQGNSA, per germline. The CDR3 runs to 13 residues. The V gene lost 6 bases and the J gene lost 2 bases, with 7 bases spanning the gap. Full variable domain (missing parts from reference TRBV7-2 and TRBJ2-2): GAGVSQSPSNKVTEKGKDVELRCDPISGHTALYWYRQSLGQGLEFLIYFQGNSAPDKSGLPSDRFSAERTGGSVSTLTIQRTQQEDSAVYLCASRPTNTGELFFGEGSRLTVL.

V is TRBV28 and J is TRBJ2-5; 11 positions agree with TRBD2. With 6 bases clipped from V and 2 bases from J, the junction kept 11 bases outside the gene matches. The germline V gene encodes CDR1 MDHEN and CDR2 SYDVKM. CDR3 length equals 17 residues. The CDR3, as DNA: TGTGCCAGCAGCCGCTATTCCGGGACTAGCGGTCAAGAGACCCAGTACTTC. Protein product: CASSRYSGTSGQETQYF.

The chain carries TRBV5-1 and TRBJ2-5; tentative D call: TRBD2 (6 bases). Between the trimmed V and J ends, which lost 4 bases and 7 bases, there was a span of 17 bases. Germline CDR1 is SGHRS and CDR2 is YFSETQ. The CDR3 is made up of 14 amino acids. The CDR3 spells CASSQSGLKGTQYF. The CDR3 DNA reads TGCGCCAGCAGCCAGTCGGGACTCAAAGGGACCCAGTACTTC. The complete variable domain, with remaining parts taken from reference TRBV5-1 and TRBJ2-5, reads KAGVTQTPRYLIKTRGQQVTLSCSPISGHRSVSWYQQTPGQGLQFLFEYFSETQRNKGNFPGRFSGRQFSNSRSEMNVSTLELGDSALYLCASSQSGLKGTQYFGPGTRLLVL.

The CDR3 nucleotides read TGTGCCTGGAGTTCCGGGGGAACCTACGAGCAGTACTTC. Its protein product is CAWSSGGTYEQYF. The rearrangement joins TRBV30 to TRBJ2-7, with a possible D match to TRBD2 (6 bases). Trimming took 2 bases from V and 2 from J, leaving 10 bases between them. Germline loops: CDR1 GTSNPN, CDR2 SVGIG (reference sequence). The length of the CDR3 is 13 residues.

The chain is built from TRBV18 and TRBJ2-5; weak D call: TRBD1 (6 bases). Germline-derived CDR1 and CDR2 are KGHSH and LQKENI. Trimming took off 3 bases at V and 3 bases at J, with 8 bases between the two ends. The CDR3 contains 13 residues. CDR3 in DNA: TGTGCCAGCTCACCCGGACAGAAAGAGACCCAGTACTTC. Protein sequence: CASSPGQKETQYF.

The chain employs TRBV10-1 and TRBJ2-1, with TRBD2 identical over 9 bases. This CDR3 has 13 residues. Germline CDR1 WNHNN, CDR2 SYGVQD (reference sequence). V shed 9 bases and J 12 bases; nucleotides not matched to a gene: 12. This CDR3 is CASSSGDFVRQFF. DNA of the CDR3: TGCGCCAGTTCTAGCGGGGATTTTGTGAGGCAGTTCTTC.

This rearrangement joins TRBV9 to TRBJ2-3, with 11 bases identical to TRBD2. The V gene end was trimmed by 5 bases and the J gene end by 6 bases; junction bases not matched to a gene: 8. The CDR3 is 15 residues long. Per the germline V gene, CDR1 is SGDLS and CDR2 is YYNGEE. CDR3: CASRGLAGGADTQYF. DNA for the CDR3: TGTGCCAGCAGGGGGCTAGCGGGAGGTGCTGATACGCAGTATTTT.